Each of the 28 T cell receptor beta chains below was sequenced from the same sample in a study of control samples from healthy donors and cancer patients. Libraries were prepared by immunoSEQ multiplex PCR; TCRdb keeps only in-frame clonotypes and omits some of them. The table includes tens of thousands of clones, 85% to 90% detected once. The sample comprised PBMCs. Receptor source: a woman aged 60-75 years with head and neck cancer.

The chain uses TRBV24-1 and TRBJ2-3, with 7 bases that match TRBD1. Unmatched junction bases numbered 0, after V lost 7 bases and J lost 0 bases. Germline V gene lookup returns CDR1 KGHDR and CDR2 SFDVKD. This CDR3 contains 13 residues. The CDR3 spells CATRTGSTDTQYF. DNA of the CDR3: TGTGCCACCAGGACAGGGAGCACAGATACGCAGTATTTT.

The gene calls are TRBV7-9 and TRBJ1-4; D remains unclear. The CDR3 contains 14 residues. Trimming removed 5 bases at V and 8 bases at J, with 15 bases between. Germline values: CDR1 SEHNR, CDR2 FQNEAQ (reference sequence). The CDR3 reads CASSHRNLQEKLFF. Written as DNA, the CDR3 is TGTGCCAGCAGCCATAGGAATTTACAGGAAAAACTGTTTTTT.

The chain couples TRBV5-1 to TRBJ1-3; 9 nucleotides match TRBD1. The germline V gene has CDR1 SGHRS and CDR2 YFSETQ. The junction had 7 bases not matched to a gene; V was cut back by 4 bases and J by 2 bases. This CDR3 region has 16 residues. Written as DNA, the CDR3 is TGCGCCAGCAGCCGCACAGGGGGCGAACCTGGAAACACCATATATTTT. Its translation is CASSRTGGEPGNTIYF.

This sequence joins TRBV30 and TRBJ2-5, with a possible D match to TRBD1 (6 bases). Deletions cut 1 base from V and 4 bases from J, with 10 bases between. Germline V CDR1 and CDR2: GTSNPN, SVGIG (reference sequence). This CDR3 spans 13 amino acids. The CDR3 nucleotides read TGTGCCTGGAGTGGCCAGGGGCTAGAGACCCAGTACTTC. It codes for CAWSGQGLETQYF.

The CDR3: CASSPSGNYEQYF. In nucleotides, the CDR3 is TGTGCCAGCAGCCCAAGCGGAAACTACGAGCAGTACTTC. The J gene is TRBJ2-7, the V gene TRBV3-1 (or the pseudogene TRBV3-2); tentatively, D is TRBD2 (5 bases). Per germline, CDR1 LGHDT and CDR2 YNNKEL (reference sequence). V gave up 4 bases and J gave up 3 bases, with 10 bases separating them. The CDR3 sequence is 13 residues long.

The genes are TRBV30 and TRBJ1-2; D is uncertain. The CDR3 spans 11 residues. V lost 0 bases and J lost 8, with 7 bases in between. Germline lookup yields CDR1 GTSNPN and CDR2 SVGIG (reference sequence). The CDR3 DNA reads TGTGCCTGGAGTGTACCCGCCGGCTACACCTTC. Translating it yields CAWSVPAGYTF.

CDR3 protein: CASSQERTGRNEQYF. CDR3 nucleotides: TGTGCCAGCAGCCAAGAAAGGACAGGGAGGAACGAGCAGTACTTC. J is TRBJ2-7 and V is TRBV3-1 (or the pseudogene TRBV3-2); 8 nucleotides match TRBD1. The CDR3 contains 15 residues. With V trimmed by 0 bases and J by 5 bases, 6 bases remained unmatched. Looked up from germline, CDR1 is LGHDT and CDR2 is YNNKEL (reference sequence).

The rearrangement links TRBV28 to TRBJ1-5, with a weak D call TRBD1 (6 bases). The germline gives CDR1 MDHEN, CDR2 SYDVKM. Deletions cut 4 bases from V and 3 bases from J, with 13 bases between. The CDR3 loop spans 15 amino acids. CDR3 coding DNA: TGTGCCAGCAGTTGGGGCACAGGGTTCAATCAGCCCCAGCATTTT. Protein sequence: CASSWGTGFNQPQHF.

V and J are TRBV27 and TRBJ2-7; 10 nucleotides line up with TRBD1. Germline-derived CDR1 and CDR2 are MNHEY and SMNVEV (reference sequence). Germline trimming cut 5 bases from V and 1 base from J; bases unmatched to any gene: 5. CDR3 length: 15 amino acids. CDR3 DNA sequence: TGTGCCAGCAGTATACGGACAGGGGGATCCTACGAGCAGTACTTC. Translated: CASSIRTGGSYEQYF.

The genes are TRBV7-8 and TRBJ2-1, with 8 bases matching TRBD1. There are 15 residues in the CDR3. With 3 bases clipped from V and 5 bases from J, the junction kept 6 bases outside the gene matches. Per germline, CDR1 SGHVS and CDR2 FQNEAQ. The CDR3 nucleotides are TGTGCCAGCAGCTTGACCGGGACAGGAAACAATGAGCAGTTCTTC. Encoded protein: CASSLTGTGNNEQFF. The variable domain in full, completed from reference TRBV7-8 and TRBJ2-1, reads GAGVSQSPRYKVAKRGQDVALRCDPISGHVSLFWYQQALGQGPEFLTYFQNEAQLDKSGLPSDRFFAERPEGSVSTLKIQRTQQEDSAVYLCASSLTGTGNNEQFFGPGTRLTVL.

This chain connects TRBV30 to TRBJ2-2; 8 bases align to TRBD2. Unmatched junction bases numbered 16, after V lost 7 bases and J lost 6 bases. The CDR3 is 16 residues long. Germline CDR1 GTSNPN, CDR2 SVGIG (reference sequence). The chain's CDR3 is CASFPRTSRVAGELFF. The CDR3 nucleotides read TGTGCCTCCTTTCCCCGGACTAGCAGGGTCGCCGGGGAGCTGTTTTTT.

This clone showed up just once. The chain joins TRBV18 to TRBJ1-5; D gene uncertain. V lost 2 bases, J lost 0 bases, and 11 bases lay in between. The CDR3 spans 16 residues. Germline CDR1 reads KGHSH; CDR2 reads LQKENI. The CDR3 sequence is CASSPTASYSNQPQHF. DNA for the CDR3: TGTGCCAGCTCACCAACAGCTAGCTATAGCAATCAGCCCCAGCATTTT.

The chain joins TRBV5-5 to TRBJ2-5; 14 positions agree with TRBD2. CDR3 size: 15 residues. Trimming took 0 bases from V and 5 from J; bases not matched to a gene: 0. CDR1 is SGHKS, CDR2 YYEKEE, per germline (reference sequence). The CDR3 reads CASSLGLAGGETQYF. The CDR3 coding sequence is TGTGCCAGCAGCTTGGGACTAGCGGGAGGGGAGACCCAGTACTTC.

With respect to this clone: Additional DNA sequences in this sample encode the identical CDR3. The CDR3 DNA sequence: TGTGCCTGGAGTGTCCCAACTAGCGGGAGAGCAGATACGCAGTATTTT. It specifies CAWSVPTSGRADTQYF. This sequence joins TRBV30 and TRBJ2-3; TRBD2 matches at 11 bases. The V and J ends lost 0 bases and 4 bases, in that order; junction bases with no gene match: 6. CDR1 and CDR2 from the germline V gene are GTSNPN and SVGIG (reference sequence). This CDR3 has 16 amino acids.

The chain couples TRBV9 to TRBJ2-5; D might be TRBD1 (6 bases). The CDR3 has 12 amino acids. From germline, CDR1 is SGDLS and CDR2 YYNGEE. V lost 3 bases to trimming and J lost 10 bases, with 13 bases between them. CDR3 DNA sequence: TGTGCCAGCAGCGCGGACAGATCCAACCAGTACTTC. This sequence encodes CASSADRSNQYF. Complete variable domain (other parts from reference TRBV9 and TRBJ2-5): DSGVTQTPKHLITATGQRVTLRCSPRSGDLSVYWYQQSLDQGLQFLIQYYNGEERAKGNILERFSAQQFPDLHSELNLSSLELGDSALYFCASSADRSNQYFGPGTRLLVL.

The chain joins TRBV5-1 to TRBJ2-3; D is possibly TRBD1 (6 bases). Germline CDR1 reads SGHRS; CDR2 reads YFSETQ. CDR3 size: 14 residues. Trimming took off 1 base at V and 3 bases at J, with 9 bases between the two ends. CDR3 sequence reads: CASSLQGPTDTQYF. The CDR3 DNA follows: TGCGCCAGCAGCTTGCAGGGGCCGACAGATACGCAGTATTTT. The whole variable domain, filled in from reference TRBV5-1 and TRBJ2-3, reads KAGVTQTPRYLIKTRGQQVTLSCSPISGHRSVSWYQQTPGQGLQFLFEYFSETQRNKGNFPGRFSGRQFSNSRSEMNVSTLELGDSALYLCASSLQGPTDTQYFGPGTRLTVL.

V gene TRBV5-6 combines with J gene TRBJ1-4; the match to TRBD1 covers 12 bases. This CDR3 comprises 17 residues. The V gene's germline CDR1 is SGHDT and CDR2 YYEEEE. The V segment lost 3 bases and the J segment 4 bases; nucleotides outside the gene matches: 7. The CDR3 reads CASSSTGTGGVNEKLFF. CDR3 in DNA: TGTGCCAGCAGCTCGACCGGGACAGGGGGCGTTAATGAAAAACTGTTTTTT.

The chain combines TRBV6-4 with TRBJ1-2, with 9 bases identical to TRBD1. V gave up 2 bases and J gave up 7 bases; unmatched junction bases: 14. In germline, CDR1 is MRHNA, CDR2 SNTAGT. CDR3 length: 17 amino acids. The CDR3 is CASSDAPGTGYSSGYTF. CDR3 nucleotide sequence: TGTGCCAGCAGTGACGCACCGGGGACAGGGTATTCGTCTGGCTACACCTTC.

V and J are TRBV19 and TRBJ2-3; D gene ambiguous. CDR3 length: 14 residues. V was trimmed by 7 bases and J by 4 bases, leaving 15 bases between them. Germline V gene sequence: CDR1 LNHDA, CDR2 SQIVND (reference sequence). The CDR3 loop is CASTPNVAADTQYF. DNA of the CDR3: TGTGCCAGTACCCCGAACGTGGCCGCAGATACGCAGTATTTT. Filled out from reference TRBV19 and TRBJ2-3, the complete variable domain reads DGGITQSPKYLFRKEGQNVTLSCEQNLNHDAMYWYRQDPGQGLRLIYYSQIVNDFQKGDIAEGYSVSREKKESFPLTVTSAQKNPTAFYLCASTPNVAADTQYFGPGTRLTVL.

The CDR3, as DNA: TGCGCCAGCAGTGATAGCGACACTAACATGGGAACAGATACGCAGTATTTT. Encoded protein: CASSDSDTNMGTDTQYF. J is TRBJ2-3 and V is TRBV10-1; possible D gene TRBD2, 5 bases. V lost 3 bases and J lost 3, with 19 bases in between. Looked up from germline, CDR1 is WNHNN and CDR2 is SYGVQD (reference sequence). The length of the CDR3 is 17 residues.

CDR3 nucleotides: TGTGCTAGTGGTTTGGTACATCAGGGGGCGAGTAGCAATCAGCCCCAGCATTTT. Translating gives CASGLVHQGASSNQPQHF. V and J are TRBV12-5 and TRBJ1-5; 8 bases are shared with TRBD1. The CDR3 runs to 18 residues. Germline V lookup: CDR1 LGHNT, CDR2 FRNRAP. The J segment lost 0 bases and the V segment lost 0 bases, leaving 7 bases of the junction unmatched.

V and J are TRBV7-2 and TRBJ2-1, with unresolved D. CDR1 is SGHTA and CDR2 is FQGNSA in the germline V gene. V was shortened by 7 bases and J by 5 bases, with 12 bases between the two germline ends. The CDR3 consists of 13 residues. Here the CDR3 reads CASTHRVDNEQFF. In DNA form, the CDR3 reads TGTGCCAGCACCCACAGAGTCGACAATGAGCAGTTCTTC. The variable domain in full, completed from reference TRBV7-2 and TRBJ2-1, reads GAGVSQSPSNKVTEKGKDVELRCDPISGHTALYWYRQSLGQGLEFLIYFQGNSAPDKSGLPSDRFSAERTGGSVSTLTIQRTQQEDSAVYLCASTHRVDNEQFFGPGTRLTVL.

The CDR3 nucleotides are TGTGCCAGCAGTTTACCAGGGTTATCCTACGAGCAGTACTTC. Its protein is CASSLPGLSYEQYF. The chain is built from TRBV28 and TRBJ2-7; TRBD1 might be the D (5 bases). Germline loops: CDR1 MDHEN, CDR2 SYDVKM. CDR3 length equals 14 residues. Trimming took 2 bases from V and 1 from J, leaving 9 bases between them. Full variable domain (missing parts from reference TRBV28 and TRBJ2-7): DVKVTQSSRYLVKRTGEKVFLECVQDMDHENMFWYRQDPGLGLRLIYFSYDVKMKEKGDIPEGYSVSREKKERFSLILESASTNQTSMYLCASSLPGLSYEQYFGPGTRLTVT.

This clone was found once. The chain combines TRBV19 with TRBJ2-7; 15 nucleotides line up with TRBD2. This CDR3 has 16 residues. Germline trimming cut 5 bases from V and 7 bases from J; bases unmatched to any gene: 9. From germline, CDR1 is LNHDA and CDR2 SQIVND (reference sequence). This chain's CDR3 is CASSVGLAGGPREQYF. The DNA for the CDR3 is TGTGCCAGTAGTGTCGGACTAGCGGGAGGGCCTAGGGAGCAGTACTTC.

The chain couples TRBV21-1 to TRBJ1-6; TRBD1 was called by the table and not checked on the DNA. TRBV21-1 is shown as a pseudogene. This CDR3 is 18 amino acids long. CDR3 DNA: TGTGCCAGCAGCAAAGACCCTCCGGACACCTCCTATAATTCACCCCTCCACTTT. Translated: CASSKDPPDTSYNSPLHF.

This chain joins TRBV5-1 and TRBJ2-5, with a weak D call TRBD1 (6 bases). The CDR3 covers 13 residues. Between the trimmed V and J ends, which lost 4 bases and 2 bases, there was a span of 9 bases. Germline CDR1 SGHRS, CDR2 YFSETQ. The CDR3 is CASSTGTQETQYF. CDR3 DNA: TGCGCCAGCAGCACCGGGACACAAGAGACCCAGTACTTC.

V and J are TRBV7-9 and TRBJ2-5, with 9 bases matching TRBD1. The CDR3 is made up of 14 amino acids. Germline CDR1 is SEHNR and CDR2 is FQNEAQ (reference sequence). The trim removed 4 bases at V and 5 bases at J, leaving 5 bases unmatched. In DNA form, the CDR3 reads TGTGCCAGCAGCTCCTACAGGGGGCCGGAGACCCAGTACTTC. It is translated as CASSSYRGPETQYF.

There are a few counts of this clone. V and J are TRBV9 and TRBJ2-1, with D hard to call. CDR1 SGDLS and CDR2 YYNGEE come from the germline V gene. Trimming left V 0 bases short and J 9 bases short, with 10 bases between. This CDR3 region has 13 residues. CDR3 residues: CASSVVSEAEQFF. DNA of the CDR3: TGTGCCAGCAGCGTAGTCTCAGAAGCTGAGCAGTTCTTC.